Presented here are 29 T cell receptor beta chains from one specimen sequenced in a study of blood T cells in healthy people across ages. For the second PCR, which ran for about 6 to 11 cycles, a sample-barcoded 5' primer and a J-beta primer mix were used. TCRdb reprocessed the 5' RACE reads with MiXCR, giving one entry per CDR3 protein. The table includes 2 million or so distinct CDR3 sequences, 49% detected once. Sample: blood. The source is a woman aged 40 to 50 in good health.

This sequence joins TRBV5-1 and TRBJ1-2; D is possibly TRBD1 (6 bases). CDR3 length: 16 residues. Germline V gives CDR1 SGHRS, CDR2 YFSETQ. Trimming took off 1 base at V and 0 bases at J, with 13 bases between the two ends. CDR3 bases: TGCGCCAGCAGCTTGCGGGCAGGGGACCCTAACTATGGCTACACCTTC. It translates to CASSLRAGDPNYGYTF.

The chain links TRBV7-8 to TRBJ2-5; 14 bases map to TRBD2. J was trimmed by 4 bases and V by 6 bases; bases with no gene match: 13. The CDR3 length is 18 residues. The germline V gene has CDR1 SGHVS and CDR2 FQNEAQ. CDR3 loop: CASRPTSGRALVRETQYF. CDR3 bases: TGTGCCAGCAGACCGACTAGCGGGAGGGCCCTCGTTAGAGAGACCCAGTACTTC.

For this clonotype: One end of the junction does not line up with germline, which may come from a read error. This chain uses TRBV20-1 with TRBJ2-1, with D perhaps matching TRBD2 (7 bases). The CDR3 contains 17 residues. Germline V gene sequence: CDR1 DFQATT, CDR2 SNEGSKA (reference sequence). This chain's CDR3 is CSARSLVHREGSGEQSF. Written as DNA, the CDR3 is TGCAGTGCTAGATCCTTGGTGCACAGGGAGGGTTCCGGGGAGCAGTCCTTC.

This clonotype was found a few times. This chain uses TRBV10-3 with TRBJ2-7; D could derive from TRBD1 or TRBD2 (5 bases each). V gave up 0 bases and J gave up 7 bases, with 19 bases separating them. Germline loops: CDR1 ENHRY, CDR2 SYGVKD. The CDR3 spans 16 residues. This CDR3 is CAISESTASRGWEQYF. CDR3 coding DNA: TGTGCCATCAGTGAGTCGACAGCCTCGAGGGGATGGGAGCAGTACTTC.

This clonotype was detected only a few times. J is TRBJ2-7 and V is TRBV4-3, with D perhaps matching TRBD1 or TRBD2 (5 bases each). V shed 0 bases and J shed 6 bases, with 9 bases lying between them. Per germline, CDR1 LGHNA and CDR2 YSLEER. The CDR3 loop spans 13 amino acids. This CDR3 is CASSQEVRGEQYF. The CDR3 nucleotides read TGCGCCAGCAGCCAAGAAGTGAGGGGCGAGCAGTACTTC.

This clonotype showed up just a few times. The CDR3: CATEEGGETQYF. The CDR3 DNA follows: TGTGCCACCGAGGAGGGGGGAGAGACCCAGTACTTC. V and J are TRBV28 and TRBJ2-5, with D possibly called TRBD1 or TRBD2 (6 bases each). The V end was cut by 10 bases, the J end by 4 bases, with 13 bases between. CDR1 MDHEN and CDR2 SYDVKM come from the germline V gene. The CDR3 runs 12 residues.

Concerning this clonotype: The junction departs from germline at one end; a sequencing error may be responsible. The gene calls are TRBV6-4 and TRBJ2-3; D is uncertain. Germline V gene sequence: CDR1 MRHNA, CDR2 SNTAGT. The CDR3 is made up of 14 amino acids. This CDR3 reads CACSDDQLTDTQYF. CDR3 sequence (DNA): TGTGCCTGCAGTGACGATCAGCTCACAGATACGCAGTATTTT.

This clonotype was detected only a few times. This rearrangement joins TRBV4-2 to TRBJ2-7; D is ambiguous. CDR3 length: 17 residues. Per germline, CDR1 LGHNA and CDR2 YNFKEQ. Between the trimmed V and J ends, which lost 0 bases and 5 bases, there was a span of 20 bases. The CDR3, as DNA: TGTGCCAGCAGCCAAGAACGGTGGAAAGGTCAGTCCCACGAGCAGTACTTC. Its protein product is CASSQERWKGQSHEQYF.

This chain connects TRBV12-3 or TRBV12-4 to TRBJ2-1, with D tentatively TRBD2 (5 bases). The CDR3 is 16 amino acids. V gave up 6 bases and J gave up 7 bases, with 22 bases separating them. CDR3 nucleotide sequence: TGTGCCAGCAGCGCTACGACTACTCAACGGATTAATGAGCAGTTCTTC. Translation: CASSATTTQRINEQFF.

The rearrangement links TRBV6-5 to TRBJ2-2; D gene unclear. Germline CDR1 and CDR2: MNHEY and SVGAGI. V was pared by 6 bases and J by 4 bases, with 6 bases between. The CDR3 is 12 amino acids. CDR3 bases: TGTGCCAGCAGAAATCCCACCGGGGAGCTGTTTTTT. This encodes CASRNPTGELFF.

A few counts support this clonotype. This chain connects TRBV7-2 to TRBJ2-7; D is perhaps TRBD1 or TRBD2 (5 bases each). The DNA end favors TRBJ2-5, so the J call may be wrong. The V gene's germline CDR1 is SGHTA and CDR2 FQGNSA. The CDR3 sequence is 15 residues long. The CDR3 DNA reads as TGTGCCAGCAGCTCCCAGGGACGCCCCCAAGAGACCCAGTACTTC. It codes for CASSSQGRPQETQYF.

The genes are TRBV3-1 and TRBJ2-1, with D possibly TRBD1 on 5 matching bases. The germline V gene encodes CDR1 LGHDT and CDR2 YNNKEL (reference sequence). CDR3 length equals 13 residues. The germline V and J ends were trimmed by 5 bases and 5 bases, with 10 bases remaining between them. The CDR3 nucleotides read TGTGCCAGCAGCGGCAGGGCCAACAATGAGCAGTTCTTC. Translation: CASSGRANNEQFF.

The gene calls are TRBV20-1 and TRBJ2-3; possibly TRBD2 for D (5 bases). Germline V CDR1 and CDR2: DFQATT, SNEGSKA (reference sequence). CDR3 size: 16 residues. Trimming cost V 3 bases and J 1 base, with 17 bases left between them. CDR3 in DNA: TGCAGTGCTAGCCCCCCTTACGGGGATCGCACAGATACGCAGTATTTT. Its protein is CSASPPYGDRTDTQYF.

This clonotype was seen only once. The rearrangement uses TRBV5-4 and TRBJ2-2; D perhaps matches TRBD2 (6 bases). Germline values: CDR1 SGHNT, CDR2 YYREEE (reference sequence). This CDR3 contains 15 residues. V was cut by 2 bases and J by 4 bases, with 12 bases left in between. CDR3 nucleotides: TGTGCCAGCAGCTTAGGAGGGTTCAGCACCGGGGAGCTGTTTTTT. Translation gives CASSLGGFSTGELFF.

This clonotype was seen a few times. V gene TRBV7-2 combines with J gene TRBJ2-5, with a weak D call TRBD2 (6 bases). This CDR3 has 16 amino acids. Germline assignment: CDR1 SGHTA and CDR2 FQGNSA. V shed 1 base and J shed 3 bases, with 15 bases lying between them. In DNA, the CDR3 is TGTGCCAGCAGCTTAGGGTGGAGGGCGGACAAAGAGACCCAGTACTTC. Its protein is CASSLGWRADKETQYF. The variable domain in full, with the rest retrieved from reference TRBV7-2 and TRBJ2-5, is GAGVSQSPSNKVTEKGKDVELRCDPISGHTALYWYRQSLGQGLEFLIYFQGNSAPDKSGLPSDRFSAERTGGSVSTLTIQRTQQEDSAVYLCASSLGWRADKETQYFGPGTRLLVL.

This chain links TRBV20-1 with TRBJ2-4; D is unclear. This CDR3 is built from 16 residues. The V gene's germline CDR1 is DFQATT and CDR2 SNEGSKA (reference sequence). Trimming took off 0 bases at V and 0 bases at J, with 12 bases between the two ends. CDR3 in amino acids: CSARDTTTLAKNIQYF. CDR3 DNA sequence: TGCAGTGCTAGAGACACGACAACTCTAGCCAAAAACATTCAGTACTTC.

There are a few counts of this clonotype. The chain employs TRBV6-2 or TRBV6-3 and TRBJ2-7; no definite D call. The CDR3 covers 14 residues. The ends were cut back, 6 bases at V and 1 base at J, with 13 bases in the middle. CDR1 is MNHEY, CDR2 SVGEGT, per germline. CDR3 nucleotides: TGTGCCAGCAGGAAAACGACTGCATCCTACGAGCAGTACTTC. It is translated as CASRKTTASYEQYF.

In regard to this clonotype: At one end the junction does not follow the germline gene, possibly because of a read error. The J gene is TRBJ2-7, the V gene TRBV27; tentative D call: TRBD1 (7 bases). Germline CDR1 reads MNHEY; CDR2 reads SMNVEV (reference sequence). This CDR3 has 14 residues. CDR3 coding DNA: TGTGCCGGCAGTTTAGACCCAGGGGGGAGCGAGCAGTACTTC. It is translated as CAGSLDPGGSEQYF.

The chain carries TRBV6-4 and TRBJ1-2; no firm D call. Germline V CDR1 and CDR2: MRHNA, SNTAGT. The CDR3 has 10 amino acids. The ends were cut back, 8 bases at V and 5 bases at J, with 6 bases in the middle. CDR3 DNA sequence: TGTGCCAGCCCCCTGTATGGCTACACCTTC. Translated: CASPLYGYTF.

The chain is built from TRBV20-1 and TRBJ1-2, with a weak D call TRBD1 (5 bases). V dropped 0 bases and J dropped 8 bases, with 16 bases sitting between them. This CDR3 region has 14 residues. From germline, CDR1 is DFQATT and CDR2 SNEGSKA (reference sequence). Here the CDR3 DNA reads TGCAGTGCTAGAGATCTTGGCAGGGCGGCAGGCTACACCTTC. This encodes CSARDLGRAAGYTF.

The chain is built from TRBV6-2 or TRBV6-3 and TRBJ2-5; maybe TRBD1 (5 bases). CDR1 is MNHEY, CDR2 SVGEGT, per germline. The CDR3 totals 12 residues. V lost 5 bases and J lost 6, with 10 bases in between. The CDR3 bases are TGTGCCAGCAGTCAGGGATTAAAGACCCAGTACTTC. As protein: CASSQGLKTQYF.

The chain is built from TRBV12-3 or TRBV12-4 and TRBJ1-1, with D unclear. The length of the CDR3 is 15 residues. The V end was cut by 1 base, the J end by 0 bases, with 9 bases between. The CDR3: CASSLEATMNTEAFF. CDR3 coding DNA: TGTGCCAGCAGTTTAGAGGCCACCATGAACACTGAAGCTTTCTTT.

CDR3 in DNA: TGTGCCAGCAGTTACAGTCAAATTGTAGTAAATGAGCAGTTCTTC. Translated, it gives CASSYSQIVVNEQFF. V gene TRBV6-5 combines with J gene TRBJ2-1; D call uncertain. V lost 2 bases to trimming and J lost 7 bases, with 15 bases between them. This CDR3 spans 15 amino acids. CDR1 MNHEY and CDR2 SVGAGI come from the germline V gene.

The V gene is TRBV6-5, the J gene TRBJ1-1; D is possibly TRBD1 (6 bases). CDR1 and CDR2 (germline): MNHEY, SVGAGI. The germline V and J ends were trimmed by 6 bases and 2 bases, with 13 bases remaining between them. The CDR3 has 14 residues. The CDR3 loop is CASSPWTANTEAFF. In DNA, the CDR3 is TGTGCCAGCAGCCCTTGGACAGCCAACACTGAAGCTTTCTTT.

CDR3 loop: CASSQDAAGEQYF. The CDR3 DNA sequence: TGCGCCAGCAGCCAAGACGCCGCTGGCGAGCAGTACTTC. The V call is TRBV4-3, the J call TRBJ2-7, with D unresolved. The CDR3 covers 13 residues. CDR1 LGHNA and CDR2 YSLEER come from the germline V gene. The germline V and J ends were trimmed by 0 bases and 6 bases, with 9 bases remaining between them.

For this clonotype: Mismatch with germline at one junction end may stem from a read error. The chain links TRBV9 to TRBJ2-4; 10 nucleotides agree with TRBD1. The DNA end lines up better with TRBJ2-5; the J call may be wrong. The CDR3 spans 14 residues. Germline V gives CDR1 SGDLS, CDR2 YYNGEE. The CDR3 sequence is CVSSRQGAGETQYF. CDR3 bases: TGTGTCAGCAGCCGACAGGGGGCCGGAGAGACCCAGTACTTC.

V is TRBV20-1 and J is TRBJ1-5; the D gene is possibly TRBD1 (6 bases). Trimming left V 5 bases short and J 5 bases short, with 22 bases between. The CDR3 totals 16 residues. Germline CDR1 DFQATT, CDR2 SNEGSKA (reference sequence). The CDR3 bases are TGCAGTGCTTTATTCACAGGGAGGCCAGGATATCAGCCCCAGCATTTT. Its translation: CSALFTGRPGYQPQHF.

This clonotype was counted a few times. This chain links TRBV5-1 with TRBJ2-3; D gene ambiguous. This CDR3 is 15 amino acids long. The germline CDR1 and CDR2 sequences are SGHRS and YFSETQ. V dropped 6 bases and J dropped 0 bases, with 14 bases sitting between them. The CDR3 region is CASTRSVTSTDTQYF. CDR3 nucleotide sequence: TGCGCCAGCACCCGGTCAGTAACTAGCACAGATACGCAGTATTTT.

This clonotype was seen only a few times. The gene calls are TRBV3-1 and TRBJ2-1, with TRBD2 identical over 8 bases. This CDR3 contains 16 residues. The J segment lost 3 bases and the V segment lost 2 bases, leaving 6 bases of the junction unmatched. CDR1 and CDR2 (germline): LGHDT, YNNKEL (reference sequence). The CDR3: CASSQPRGGDYNEQFF. CDR3 coding DNA: TGTGCCAGCAGCCAACCCCGGGGGGGCGACTACAATGAGCAGTTCTTC.